Listed below are T cell receptor beta chains from one sample, sequenced in a study of T cells after yellow fever vaccination. TCRdb reanalysed the 5' RACE reads using MiXCR and keeps one entry per CDR3 protein. The sample contains approximately 580,000 distinct CDR3 sequences, about a sixth of which appear only once. This material consisted of PBMCs, taken 4 to 5 days after the first yellow fever vaccination. The receptors derive from a man aged 18-30 years who received the YFV17D yellow fever vaccine. Each CDR3 is given with its conserved first and last residue. D genes are given only for firm matches. Clone size is not always given. Where it is, it says once, few, many or a class for expanded clones.

j_call,v_call,d_call,clone_size,cdr3_nt,cdr3_aa
TRBJ2-1,TRBV24-1,-,-,TGTGCCACCAGTGATGCAGGGGAAGGTGAGCAGTTCTTC,CATSDAGEGEQFF
TRBJ1-5,TRBV5-1,-,few,TGCGCCAGCAGCTTGGAAGGCAGGGATCAGCCCCAGCATTTT,CASSLEGRDQPQHF
TRBJ2-2,TRBV28,-,-,TGTGCCAGTCGGATAGGGGGTCTAGCTCGGGAGCTGTTTTTT,CASRIGGLARELFF
TRBJ2-1,TRBV28,TRBD2,-,TGTGCCACTCAGCCTGGGACTAACTACAATGAGCAGTTCTTC,CATQPGTNYNEQFF
TRBJ1-3,TRBV18,-,-,TGTGCCAGCTCACCGGACAGTGCCGGAAACACCATATATTTT,CASSPDSAGNTIYF
TRBJ2-1,TRBV7-7,-,-,TGTGCTAGCAGCCTGACAGGAATCCATGAGCAGTTCTTC,CASSLTGIHEQFF
TRBJ1-5,TRBV6-1,TRBD1,few,TGTGCCAGCAGCCCGCGGGACAGTGATCAGCCCCAGCATTTT,CASSPRDSDQPQHF
TRBJ1-4,TRBV6-1,TRBD1,few,TGTGCCAGCGGGGACAGGGGGCTGAAAAAACTGTTTTTT,CASGDRGLKKLFF
TRBJ1-2,TRBV11-2,TRBD1,-,TGTGCCAGCAGCTTAGATTATTCAGGGGGCAGCGGCTACACCTTC,CASSLDYSGGSGYTF
TRBJ2-7,TRBV12-3/TRBV12-4,-,many,TGTGCCAGCAGTGCCCTAGGGGCTAGGGAGCAGTACTTC,CASSALGAREQYF
TRBJ2-2,TRBV7-2,-,few,TGTGCCAGCAGCTTAGGCGGGGGCTATAACACCGGGGAGCTGTTTTTT,CASSLGGGYNTGELFF
TRBJ2-4,TRBV7-2,-,-,TGTGCCAGCAGCTTCCGGTTAGCCAAAAACATTCAGTACTTC,CASSFRLAKNIQYF
TRBJ2-5,TRBV6-5,-,-,TGTGCCAGCAGTTACGCGGGGACCCAGTACTTC,CASSYAGTQYF
TRBJ1-1,TRBV7-9,-,-,TGTGCCAGCAGCGACTTATCTTCGGGGGAAGCTTTCTTT,CASSDLSSGEAFF
TRBJ2-3,TRBV7-2,TRBD1,-,TGTGCCAGCAGCTTAGTCGGCCCGGGACAGGGGATGTATTTT,CASSLVGPGQGMYF
TRBJ2-2,TRBV11-3,-,-,TGTGCCAGCAGCTATACCGGGACTGTAGGCGGGGAGCTGTTTTTT,CASSYTGTVGGELFF
TRBJ1-4,TRBV28,-,-,TGTGCCAGCAGTTTGGGGGGGACAAATGCAACTAATGAAAAACTGTTTTTT,CASSLGGTNATNEKLFF
TRBJ2-5,TRBV2,-,few,TGTGCCAGCAGTCCTGAGACAGGTCAAGAGACCCAGTACTTC,CASSPETGQETQYF
TRBJ1-1,TRBV10-2,TRBD1,-,TGCGCCAGCAGTGGCCAGGGGGCGCGTGGGACTGAAGCTTTCTTT,CASSGQGARGTEAFF
TRBJ1-2,TRBV19,-,-,TGTGCCAGTAGTATAGATTCGGGGAATGGCTACACCTTC,CASSIDSGNGYTF
TRBJ2-3,TRBV7-2,TRBD1,-,TGTGCCACCCGGACAGGGGGCTTAGATACGCAGTATTTT,CATRTGGLDTQYF
TRBJ2-4,TRBV5-1,-,-,TGCGCCAGCAGACAAGATCCAGCCAAAAACATTCAGTACTTC,CASRQDPAKNIQYF
TRBJ1-2,TRBV2,TRBD1,few,TGTGCCAGCAGTGAGGCAGGGGGCGTAGGCTACACCTTC,CASSEAGGVGYTF
TRBJ2-6,TRBV5-6,-,-,TGTGCCAGCAGCTCCGGGGGGCCCACGGGGGGGGCCAACGTCCTGACTTTC,CASSSGGPTGGANVLTF
TRBJ2-5,TRBV15,-,many,TGTGCCACCAGCAGAGCTGGACCTCGGGGCAAAGAGACCCAGTACTTC,CATSRAGPRGKETQYF
TRBJ2-2,TRBV28,TRBD2,few,TGTGCCAGCACCCAGCGGGGGGGGACGAACACCGGGGAGCTGTTTTTT,CASTQRGGTNTGELFF
TRBJ2-1,TRBV5-1,-,-,TGCGCCAGCAGCTTGCCTCCCTCCTACAATGAGCAGTTCTTC,CASSLPPSYNEQFF
TRBJ2-5,TRBV12-3/TRBV12-4,-,many,TGTGCCAGCAGATCGGACGGGGAGACCCAGTACTTC,CASRSDGETQYF
TRBJ1-5,TRBV25-1,-,-,TGTGCCAGCGGGATTACGCAGCCCCAGCATTTT,CASGITQPQHF
TRBJ1-1,TRBV20-1,-,few,TGCAGTGCTAGCAACCCCCAATTGGTTCCGGGGGACACTGAAGCTTTCTTT,CSASNPQLVPGDTEAFF
TRBJ2-3,TRBV9,-,-,TGTGCCAGCAGCCCCCAGGGGGGCGGGACCGCGGATACGCAGTATTTT,CASSPQGGGTADTQYF
TRBJ1-6,TRBV7-9,TRBD1,-,TGTGCCAGCAGCAGGGACAGCCATAATTCACCCCTCCACTTT,CASSRDSHNSPLHF
TRBJ1-1,TRBV5-1,TRBD1,-,TGCGCCAGCAGCGTGGGAAGGGGGCTAGGCACTGAAGCTTTCTTT,CASSVGRGLGTEAFF
TRBJ2-7,TRBV7-9,TRBD1,-,TGTGCCAGCAGCTTGGTCGGGACAGACGGCGAGCAGTACTTC,CASSLVGTDGEQYF
TRBJ2-1,TRBV12-3/TRBV12-4,-,few,TGTGCCAGCAGTTTTGTGGGAAGCTCCTACAATGAGCAGTTCTTC,CASSFVGSSYNEQFF
TRBJ1-5,TRBV12-3/TRBV12-4,-,few,TGTGCCAGCAGCGCCTCTAGCAATCAGCCCCAGCATTTT,CASSASSNQPQHF
TRBJ2-5,TRBV12-3/TRBV12-4,-,few,TGTGCCAGCAGTTTAGCCCCCTTGGAGACCCAGTACTTC,CASSLAPLETQYF
TRBJ2-1,TRBV4-1,TRBD1,-,TGCGCCAGCAGCCCGTCGGGACAGTACTACAATGAGCAGTTCTTC,CASSPSGQYYNEQFF
TRBJ2-5,TRBV7-2,TRBD2,-,TGTGCCAGCAGCCGAGCGGGGGAGACCCGGTACTTC,CASSRAGETRYF
TRBJ1-1,TRBV3-1,-,-,TGTGCCAGCAGCGGGGGGGGCCGCCAGAACACTGAAGCTTTCTTT,CASSGGGRQNTEAFF
TRBJ2-5,TRBV9,-,-,TGTGCCAGCAGCGGAAGGACTCCCCTCCAGTACTTC,CASSGRTPLQYF
TRBJ1-4,TRBV6-1,TRBD1,few,TGTGCCAGCAGGCAGACAGGGACGATTGAAAAACTGTTTTTT,CASRQTGTIEKLFF
TRBJ2-7,TRBV10-3,TRBD1,-,TGTGCCATGAGGGGACAGGGGGACGACGAGCAGTACTTC,CAMRGQGDDEQYF
TRBJ1-2,TRBV7-2,-,few,TGTGCCAGCAGCTCACAGGGATGGGGTGGCTACACCTTC,CASSSQGWGGYTF
TRBJ1-5,TRBV19,-,once,TGTGTCAGTAGTAAGGATCGTGGGCCCCAGCATTTT,CVSSKDRGPQHF
TRBJ1-3,TRBV19,-,-,TGTGCCAGTAGTATAGCGGTACGGATGTACTCTGGAAACACCATATATTTT,CASSIAVRMYSGNTIYF
TRBJ1-1,TRBV27,-,-,TGTGCCAGCAAATCACAGGGTTTGCAAACGGAAGCTTTCTTT,CASKSQGLQTEAFF
TRBJ2-6,TRBV30,-,-,TGTGCCTGGAGACGGAGGTCCGGGGCCAACGTCCTGACTTTC,CAWRRRSGANVLTF